These T cell receptor beta chains were read from a single sample in a study of blood T cell repertoires in COVID-19. The method was immunoSEQ multiplex PCR; TCRdb's version includes in-frame clones alone and lacks a portion of them. Here the sample spans 200,000 to 250,000 clones, about 79% being singletons. Sequenced: peripheral blood. These receptors all come from a man older than 75 with acute or convalescent COVID-19. Both conserved end residues are part of each CDR3. A D gene is named only where the DNA matches it firmly. The size field is filled for only some rows; it gives once, few, many or a size class.

CDR3 DNA,CDR3 protein,CDR3 length,V gene,clone size,D gene,J gene
TGTGCCAGCAGCTTAGCGACCGGGATGAGAGCTGAAGCTTTCTTT,CASSLATGMRAEAFF,15,TRBV7-9,NA,NA,TRBJ1-1
TGCGCCAGCAGCTTGCAAGGGGGAACAGGTGGCTACACCTTC,CASSLQGGTGGYTF,14,TRBV5-1,NA,NA,TRBJ1-2
TGTGCCAGCAGTTCCCCCCGCAGGCTTGCTTACGGGGCCAACGTCCTGACTTTC,CASSSPRRLAYGANVLTF,18,TRBV27,NA,NA,TRBJ2-6
TGTGCCAGCAGACCAAAGGGGACAGTTAATAGCAATCAGCCCCAGCATTTT,CASRPKGTVNSNQPQHF,17,TRBV27,NA,TRBD1,TRBJ1-5
TGTGCCAGCAGTTTAGCGGGACTAGGGTCCTACGAGCAGTACTTC,CASSLAGLGSYEQYF,15,TRBV27,few,TRBD2,TRBJ2-7
TGTGCCAGCAGTGAAGTGGTCGGAGGGAATAGCAAAAACATTCAGTACTTC,CASSEVVGGNSKNIQYF,17,TRBV6-1,few,NA,TRBJ2-4
TGTGCCAGCAGGACTAGCGGGAAATACGAGCAGTACTTC,CASRTSGKYEQYF,13,TRBV12-3/TRBV12-4,NA,TRBD2,TRBJ2-7
TGTGCCACCAGTGATGCTAGCGGGCCGAACACCGGGGAGCTGTTTTTT,CATSDASGPNTGELFF,16,TRBV24-1,NA,TRBD2,TRBJ2-2
TGTGCCAGCAGCCAAGTTTATACGGGAGGGCCTTCCCAAGAGACCCAGTACTTC,CASSQVYTGGPSQETQYF,18,TRBV3-1/TRBV3-2,NA,TRBD2,TRBJ2-5
TGTGCCAGCAGTGAATCGAGGGCGGTGGGCAATCAGCCCCAGCATTTT,CASSESRAVGNQPQHF,16,TRBV6-1,NA,NA,TRBJ1-5
TGTGCCAGCAGCTTAATCCATAACACCGGGGAGCTGTTTTTT,CASSLIHNTGELFF,14,TRBV7-3,NA,NA,TRBJ2-2
TGTGCCAGCTCACTATCAGGGGATAGCAATCAGCCCCAGCATTTT,CASSLSGDSNQPQHF,15,TRBV18,once,NA,TRBJ1-5
TGTGCCAGCAGTTACTCCCGGGAGGTGAGGCAGTACTTC,CASSYSREVRQYF,13,TRBV6-5,NA,TRBD2,TRBJ2-7
TGCGCCAGCAGCCAAGATCGACCGGGACAGGGAGGGGGCAAAAACATTCAGTACTTC,CASSQDRPGQGGGKNIQYF,19,TRBV4-1,NA,TRBD1,TRBJ2-4
TGTGCCATCAGTGAGCAACAAGGGGTTGGAAACACCATATATTTT,CAISEQQGVGNTIYF,15,TRBV10-3,NA,NA,TRBJ1-3
TGTGCCAGTCGGGAGCGGGGGAAAGGAGATACGCAGTATTTT,CASRERGKGDTQYF,14,TRBV2,NA,TRBD2,TRBJ2-3
TGTGCCAGCAGCTTAGCGACTTTAGAAGAGCAGTTCTTC,CASSLATLEEQFF,13,TRBV7-9,NA,NA,TRBJ2-1
TGTGCCAGCTCCCTATCGGGGTGGACCGGGGAGCTGTTTTTT,CASSLSGWTGELFF,14,TRBV28,NA,NA,TRBJ2-2
TGTGCCAGCAGCTTGACTAGCGGGGGGGCCTTTGGGGCCAACGTCCTGACTTTC,CASSLTSGGAFGANVLTF,18,TRBV5-6,NA,TRBD2,TRBJ2-6
TGTGCCAGCAGTTACCAGGGAGGGACAAACGAGCAGTACTTC,CASSYQGGTNEQYF,14,TRBV6-6,NA,NA,TRBJ2-7
TGCAGCGTTGAAGATCGATGGTTTGAGGAATCGGGACTAGCGGGCGTCGAGAATGAGCAGTTCTTC,CSVEDRWFEESGLAGVENEQFF,22,TRBV29-1,NA,TRBD2,TRBJ2-1
TGTGCCAGCAGCCAAAGTGTCGTTGGTAGCGGGGGGCAACAGTTCTTC,CASSQSVVGSGGQQFF,16,TRBV4-2,NA,TRBD2,TRBJ2-1
TGTGCCACCAGCGGTGCAGGGGAGTACCAAGAGACCCAGTACTTC,CATSGAGEYQETQYF,15,TRBV24-1,few,NA,TRBJ2-5
TGTGCCAGCAGTCCAGCTAGCGGGGGAGTTGAGCAGTTCTTC,CASSPASGGVEQFF,14,TRBV28,NA,TRBD2,TRBJ2-1
TGTGCCAGCAGCTTCTCTGTTCACACAAATTCACCCCTCCACTTT,CASSFSVHTNSPLHF,15,TRBV7-8,once,NA,TRBJ1-6
TGTGCCAGCAGCCCTGAGGGGACAGTTAATGAAAAACTGTTTTTT,CASSPEGTVNEKLFF,15,TRBV7-9,NA,TRBD1,TRBJ1-4
TGTGCCAGCAGCCAAGGGGGGAACACTGAAGCTTTCTTT,CASSQGGNTEAFF,13,TRBV7-9,NA,NA,TRBJ1-1
TGTGCCAGCAGGCGCAGACAGGGTGAGCAGTACTTC,CASRRRQGEQYF,12,TRBV3-1/TRBV3-2,NA,TRBD1,TRBJ2-7
TGTGCCAGCAGCCTTGGACAGGGGGACTACGAGCAGTACTTC,CASSLGQGDYEQYF,14,TRBV3-1/TRBV3-2,NA,TRBD1,TRBJ2-7
TGCGCCAGCAGCTTGAGCAGGGCTAACGAGCAGTACTTC,CASSLSRANEQYF,13,TRBV5-1,NA,NA,TRBJ2-7
TGTGCCAGCAGTTCCCTCGACAGGGAGAATGGCTACACCTTC,CASSSLDRENGYTF,14,TRBV27,NA,TRBD1,TRBJ1-2
TGTGCCACCCAAAGGGGGGGCTCCTACAATGAGCAGTTCTTC,CATQRGGSYNEQFF,14,TRBV10-3,NA,NA,TRBJ2-1
TGTGCCAGTAGTACAGGTGGTTGGGATACGCAGTATTTT,CASSTGGWDTQYF,13,TRBV19,NA,NA,TRBJ2-3
TGTGCCAGCAGCTTATGGGGCAGGGGGCAAGAGACCCAGTACTTC,CASSLWGRGQETQYF,15,TRBV7-2,NA,TRBD1,TRBJ2-5
TGTGCCAGCAGTTTGCTAGCGGGCTCCTACAATGAGCAGTTCTTC,CASSLLAGSYNEQFF,15,TRBV2,NA,TRBD2,TRBJ2-1
TGTGCCAGCAGCCAAGATTGGGCCGCGTCAGGAAACACCATATATTTT,CASSQDWAASGNTIYF,16,TRBV4-2,NA,NA,TRBJ1-3
TGTGCCAGCAGTTACAGACTAGCGGGAGCCGGGGAGCTGTTTTTT,CASSYRLAGAGELFF,15,TRBV6-6,NA,TRBD2,TRBJ2-2
TGTGCTAGTGGTTTAAGGGGGAACACTGAAGCTTTCTTT,CASGLRGNTEAFF,13,TRBV12-5,NA,NA,TRBJ1-1
TGTGCCAGCAGCTTAGGTCCGCGGGGGGGCTGGGGCAATGAGCAGTTCTTC,CASSLGPRGGWGNEQFF,17,TRBV7-2,NA,TRBD2,TRBJ2-1
TGTGCCAGTAGTGAGGATCCAGGGTATTACTATGGCTACACCTTC,CASSEDPGYYYGYTF,15,TRBV19,NA,NA,TRBJ1-2
TGTGCCAGCTCCATGGGAGCAACTAATGAAAAACTGTTTTTT,CASSMGATNEKLFF,14,TRBV28,NA,NA,TRBJ1-4
TGTGCCAGCAGTTTCCAACTAGCGGGAGTGAGCGAGCAGTACTTC,CASSFQLAGVSEQYF,15,TRBV27,NA,TRBD2,TRBJ2-7
TGTGCCAGCAGCTTGACACAGGGCTACGAGCAGTACTTC,CASSLTQGYEQYF,13,TRBV11-3,NA,NA,TRBJ2-7
TGTGCCAGCAGCCCTGGGGGCACCTTGGCCACAGATACGCAGTATTTT,CASSPGGTLATDTQYF,16,TRBV4-2,NA,NA,TRBJ2-3
TGTGCCAGCATAGGGACAGGGGGTGGAAACACCATATATTTT,CASIGTGGGNTIYF,14,TRBV28,NA,TRBD1,TRBJ1-3
TGTGCCACCAGTGATCATACCGGGACTAGCGGGAGGGAGTCCTACAATGAGCAGTTCTTC,CATSDHTGTSGRESYNEQFF,20,TRBV24-1,NA,TRBD2,TRBJ2-1
TGTGCCACCAGCTCCTTAGCGGAGGACTACCAAGAGACCCAGTACTTC,CATSSLAEDYQETQYF,16,TRBV15,NA,NA,TRBJ2-5
TGTGCCAGCTCAGTGGGGGCGGCCATGAACACTGAAGCTTTCTTT,CASSVGAAMNTEAFF,15,TRBV18,NA,NA,TRBJ1-1
TGTGCCAGCAGCTCGACCGGGGGCTATGGCTACACCTTC,CASSSTGGYGYTF,13,TRBV7-2,NA,NA,TRBJ1-2
TGTGCCAGCAGCTCCTACGGGACAGGGTCCGGAAACACCATATATTTT,CASSSYGTGSGNTIYF,16,TRBV5-8,NA,TRBD1,TRBJ1-3
TGCGCCAGCAGCCCACAGGGAGATGAGCAGTTCTTC,CASSPQGDEQFF,12,TRBV4-1,NA,NA,TRBJ2-1
TGTGCCAGCCAGGGTTGGGGAAACACTGAAGCTTTCTTT,CASQGWGNTEAFF,13,TRBV6-5,NA,NA,TRBJ1-1
TGTGCCAGCAGCTTATATCGGGGAGACTACAATGAGCAGTTCTTC,CASSLYRGDYNEQFF,15,TRBV7-8,NA,NA,TRBJ2-1
TGTGCCAGCAGCCTCACCAGCGGGGGGGCATTCGGGGAGCAGTTCTTC,CASSLTSGGAFGEQFF,16,TRBV9,NA,TRBD2,TRBJ2-1
TGTGCCAGCAGTTTAGAACTCTCCTACGAGCAGTACTTC,CASSLELSYEQYF,13,TRBV12-3/TRBV12-4,few,NA,TRBJ2-7
TGCGCCAGCAGCTTCCGGGGTGGGACTGAAGCTTTCTTT,CASSFRGGTEAFF,13,TRBV5-1,NA,NA,TRBJ1-1
TGTGCCAGCAGCCAAGATATCGAAGGGACAGTAGGTGGAAACACCATATATTTT,CASSQDIEGTVGGNTIYF,18,TRBV3-1/TRBV3-2,NA,TRBD1,TRBJ1-3
TGTGCCAGTAGTATCGCAACAGGGACAAGGGGAGAGCAGTACTTC,CASSIATGTRGEQYF,15,TRBV19,NA,NA,TRBJ2-7
TGTGCCAGCAGTTACAAGGGAGGGAGCTACGAGCAGTACTTC,CASSYKGGSYEQYF,14,TRBV6-5,NA,TRBD2,TRBJ2-7